This TCR beta chain was sequenced during a study of blood T cell repertoires in COVID-19. The wider study: COVID-19 samples from acute and convalescent phases originated in the United States, Italy and Spain.

The CDR3 has 16 residues. The trim removed 5 bases at V and 6 bases at J, leaving 9 bases unmatched. Germline CDR1 and CDR2: MDHEN and SYDVKM. Authors' methods: From reference gene primer amplification, estimates of nucleated cell counts were derived. Using immunoSEQ multiplex PCR, the repertoire was profiled, and TCRdb retains in-frame clones only, with some absent. D and trimming were read from the DNA, whereas the V and J calls and clone size are those reported in that table. The sample has roughly 54,000 clones; around 90% are singletons. The sequenced sample was peripheral blood. This TCR derives from a woman aged 60 to 75 with active or convalescent COVID-19. J is TRBJ2-3 and V is TRBV28, with 12 bases lining up with TRBD2. CDR3 residues: CASSRGTSGLSDTQYF. The DNA of the CDR3 is TGTGCCAGCAGTAGGGGGACTAGCGGGTTGTCTGATACGCAGTATTTT.